A selection of T cell receptor beta chains follows, all from one sample in a study of blood T cell repertoires in COVID-19. Sequencing used immunoSEQ multiplex PCR; TCRdb keeps in-frame clones, though not all of them. The sample shows about 200,000 clones, 85% to 90% of them seen only once. What was sequenced was peripheral blood. These receptors all stem from a woman aged 45-59 years with COVID-19, enrolled during active disease. Each CDR3 is given without its conserved first and last residue.

V	J	CDR3
TRBV7-2	TRBJ1-4	ASSSLEAVPLTNEKLF
TRBV29-1	TRBJ1-2	SVPRGVGGYGYT
TRBV10-2	TRBJ2-5	ASSEAVVTQY
TRBV27	TRBJ2-3	ASSPPEGPQY
TRBV11-2	TRBJ2-2	ASSLLRDTNTGELF
TRBV5-1	TRBJ2-1	ASSLGGRGTYNEQF
TRBV11-3	TRBJ2-3	ASSPASGGAGDTQY
TRBV24-1	TRBJ2-3	AVAGLLGTDTQY
TRBV12-3/TRBV12-4	TRBJ1-4	ASSWALNEKLF
TRBV9	TRBJ2-1	ASSVASGGGTEQF
TRBV2	TRBJ1-2	ASSGAEGRYYGYT
TRBV3-1/TRBV3-2	TRBJ1-2	ASSQPTLYGYT
TRBV19	TRBJ2-2	ASIPTSGGPRAGELF
TRBV2	TRBJ2-1	ASTKGQGYNEQF
TRBV7-6	TRBJ2-5	ASSPAGGGRETQY
TRBV4-1	TRBJ2-7	ASSLGQGYEQY
TRBV27	TRBJ2-2	ASTTSGVQGELF
TRBV4-1	TRBJ2-2	ASSSYLGQPNTGELF
TRBV5-6	TRBJ2-3	ASSFGTVRITDTQY
TRBV6-2/TRBV6-3	TRBJ2-1	ASSYFPRVTGEYNEQF
TRBV29-1	TRBJ2-2	SVGGREHTGELF
TRBV27	TRBJ2-3	ASSPISTDTQY
TRBV13	TRBJ1-1	ASSLGSNTEAF
TRBV21-1	TRBJ1-4	ASSKGSVVGQGKLCCTNEKLF
TRBV3-1/TRBV3-2	TRBJ1-2	ASSQDRTGQGYT
TRBV7-6	TRBJ2-1	ASSPTPGRGSNEQF
TRBV15	TRBJ2-5	ATSRDDTAETQY
TRBV27	TRBJ2-5	ASSYLGGPRETQY
TRBV5-1	TRBJ1-3	ASRGADSGNTIY
TRBV3-1/TRBV3-2	TRBJ2-2	ASSQDPGKAGELF
TRBV19	TRBJ1-5	ASNTWGPLGTANQPQH
TRBV5-1	TRBJ2-7	ASSLGTGGTYEQY
TRBV4-3	TRBJ2-3	ASSQSVQTGSSPDTQY
TRBV11-3	TRBJ2-7	ASSFLGLEQY
TRBV27	TRBJ2-3	ASSPLAGVGADTQY
TRBV3-1/TRBV3-2	TRBJ2-2	ASSQQGANTGELF
TRBV5-6	TRBJ1-5	ASSLGITANQPQH
TRBV7-9	TRBJ1-4	ASSPPGEEKLF
TRBV27	TRBJ2-3	ASSLSSRRGSGPTDTQY
TRBV6-6	TRBJ2-1	ASSYSSKIGSEQF
TRBV28	TRBJ1-5	ASIEGAQPYSNQPQH
TRBV5-1	TRBJ1-2	ASKGGPPGYT
TRBV13	TRBJ2-5	ASSGALPMETQY
TRBV27	TRBJ2-4	ASSPRRGRGIGGIQY
TRBV5-1	TRBJ2-1	ASSPSRDWNEQF
TRBV9	TRBJ2-7	ASSVGTGGTYEQY
TRBV11-2	TRBJ2-3	ASSLGRGGGGTDTQY
TRBV6-1	TRBJ1-3	ASSEANRGRNTIY
TRBV28	TRBJ2-5	ASRPRQPYQETQY